This entry describes one TCR beta chain. The antigen is not known. Samples underwent the assay at deep level. This table comes from immunoSEQ multiplex PCR, and its TCRdb copy is limited to in-frame clones, with some not included. This sample has about 2.1 million clones, with about 93% found just once. The data were obtained in a study of shared clonotypes between healthy human individuals. Study at large: Donors had three CD4 naive, three CD4 memory, two CD8 naive and one CD8 memory plate apiece. The study's findings and limits: Clonotypes that were shared across four donors made up around 5% of naive CD4 clonotypes. In this cohort, only blood was sampled, and tissue repertoires likely differ.

CDR3 size: 14 residues. In germline, CDR1 is SEHNR, CDR2 FQNEAQ (reference sequence). V was clipped by 4 bases and J by 0 bases, with 8 bases between them. Naive CD8 cells were CD45RO-negative, positively selected for CCR7, excluding terminally differentiated effector memory CD45RA+ cells. J is TRBJ2-3 and V is TRBV7-9; the D is unclear. The TCR sequence derives from a man aged 18 to 29 in good health. Some clones in this sample may be carry-over from other donors' samples. Material for sequencing was naive CD8+ T cells from PBMCs. The CDR3: CASSSTPSTDTQYF. CDR3 DNA sequence: TGTGCCAGCAGCTCAACTCCTAGCACAGATACGCAGTATTTT. Together with reference TRBV7-9 and TRBJ2-3, the CDR3 gives the full variable domain: DTGVSQNPRHKITKRGQNVTFRCDPISEHNRLYWYRQTLGQGPEFLTYFQNEAQLEKSRLLSDRFSAERPKGSFSTLEIQRTEQGDSAMYLCASSSTPSTDTQYFGPGTRLTVL.